This T cell receptor beta chain was recovered during a study of prognosis after radiotherapy for stage I lung cancer. Comment on this clonotype: Antigen: not known.

General observations from the study: Before stereotactic body radiation therapy the median unique TCR clone count was fewer than 11,000, and afterwards it fell to 6,500 to 8,000.

V lost 7 bases to trimming and J lost 0 bases; unmatched junction nucleotides: 6. The CDR3 runs to 14 residues. CDR1 and CDR2 from the germline V gene are SGHRS and YFSETQ. Two-round multiplex PCR, the amplification method, yielded TCR beta CDR3 from genomic DNA. First-round PCR employed TRBV- and TRBJ-specific primers for each gene. Second-round PCR relied on universal primers. One entry per CDR3 protein, called by TCRdb with MiXCR from the multiplex PCR reads. The repertoire holds tens of thousands of distinct CDR3 sequences, with approximately 42% as singletons. The clonotype originates from a donor over 45 with non-small cell lung cancer. Here the sequenced sample was PBMCs, taken before or after stereotactic body radiation therapy (not recorded which). The rearrangement joins TRBV5-1 to TRBJ1-2, with 7 bases aligning to TRBD1. Written as DNA, the CDR3 is TGCGCCAGCTATACAGGGGCTACTAACTATGGCTACACCTTC. Protein sequence: CASYTGATNYGYTF.